One sample yielded the 32 T cell receptor beta chains listed below, sequenced in a study of post-analysis software for immune sequencing data. Overall study findings and caveats: There were roughly five TRBV segments more frequent in patients than controls, and TRBV5-6, TRBV5-1 and TRBV20-1 were among them.

Unique molecular identifiers tagged the TCR beta cDNA libraries. In TCRdb, the PCR reads were re-called with MiXCR into one record per CDR3 protein. The table records about 180,000 distinct CDR3 sequences, 30% of them present only once. These receptors lack a known antigen. Sequences were obtained from blood. The receptors stem from a girl between 5 and 17 years old with multiple sclerosis.

This chain joins TRBV28 and TRBJ2-2; TRBD1 is a possible D gene (6 bases). CDR1 MDHEN and CDR2 SYDVKM come from the germline V gene. Between the trimmed V and J ends, which lost 3 bases and 5 bases, there was a span of 13 bases. This CDR3 spans 15 amino acids. CDR3 DNA sequence: TGTGCCAGCAGTTTCCCAACAGGGTGGACCGGGGAGCTGTTTTTT. Protein product: CASSFPTGWTGELFF.

This clonotype has only a few counts. This chain uses TRBV12-3 or TRBV12-4 with TRBJ1-1, with 7 nucleotides matching TRBD1. This CDR3 has 15 residues. Unmatched junction bases numbered 13, after V lost 7 bases and J lost 5 bases. The CDR3 coding sequence is TGTGCCAGCAACAGGGGAGGATACGGGCGAACTGAAGCTTTCTTT. Encoded protein: CASNRGGYGRTEAFF.

This clonotype was seen at least ten times. The rearrangement uses TRBV7-2 and TRBJ1-2; no definite D call. The V and J ends lost 1 base and 4 bases respectively, with 4 bases between them. This CDR3 is 12 amino acids long. In germline, CDR1 is SGHTA, CDR2 FQGNSA. The CDR3 nucleotides read TGTGCCAGCAGCTTAGATCGCTATGGCTACACCTTC. Its protein is CASSLDRYGYTF.

Comment on this clonotype: A much larger clone differs from this one at a single base, so this may be a read error. J is TRBJ2-3 and V is TRBV6-5; TRBD2 aligns across 12 bases. The CDR3 extends over 15 amino acids. CDR1 MNHEY and CDR2 SVGAGI come from the germline V gene. The CDR3 sequence is CASRFLAGGSDPQYF. The DNA of the CDR3 is TGTGCCAGCAGATTCCTAGCGGGAGGGTCAGATCCGCAGTATTTT.

This chain joins TRBV24-1 and TRBJ1-5; D is undetermined. Trimming stripped 2 bases from V and 0 bases from J, with 7 bases between. CDR3 length: 15 residues. In germline, CDR1 is KGHDR, CDR2 SFDVKD. CDR3 sequence reads: CATSDSTNSNQPQHF. The DNA of the CDR3 is TGTGCCACCAGTGATTCTACCAATAGCAATCAGCCCCAGCATTTT.

There are many counts of this clonotype. This rearrangement joins TRBV29-1 to TRBJ1-1; D not certain. Deletions cut 6 bases from V and 9 bases from J, with 20 bases between. Germline assignment: CDR1 SQVTM and CDR2 ANQGSEA. The CDR3 has 13 amino acids. CDR3 nucleotide sequence: TGCAGCGTAGACGACATTTTTGGCCTCCAAGCTTTCTTT. It codes for CSVDDIFGLQAFF.

Comments on this clonotype: Possible read error: a much larger clone is one base away. V usage is TRBV28 and J usage is TRBJ2-7; 11 bases map to TRBD2. The end of the DNA fits TRBJ2-5 better, so the J call may be wrong. The germline V gene has CDR1 MDHEN and CDR2 SYDVKM. The CDR3 totals 16 residues. Here the CDR3 reads CASSFCGSGRAETQYF. CDR3 nucleotides: TGTGCCAGCAGTTTTTGCGGTAGCGGGAGGGCAGAGACCCAGTACTTC.

This clonotype was observed many times. This chain uses TRBV29-1 with TRBJ2-1; 10 bases align to TRBD1. There are 13 residues in the CDR3. CDR1 is SQVTM and CDR2 is ANQGSEA in the germline V gene. With 5 bases clipped from V and 6 bases from J, the junction kept 4 bases outside the gene matches. The CDR3: CSVLRDRGNEQFF. The CDR3 bases are TGCAGCGTTCTCCGGGACAGGGGCAATGAGCAGTTCTTC.

This clonotype has only a few counts. This chain joins TRBV6-5 and TRBJ1-3; D unclear. Trimming removed 10 bases from V and 2 bases from J, with 12 bases in between. Germline V gene sequence: CDR1 MNHEY, CDR2 SVGAGI. The CDR3 has 13 amino acids. CDR3 region: CATHNPAGNTIYF. The CDR3 bases are TGTGCCACCCACAACCCGGCTGGAAACACCATATATTTT.

This clonotype was observed at least ten times. This chain links TRBV6-5 with TRBJ2-1, with D hard to call. The CDR3 covers 15 residues. The V gene lost 0 bases and the J gene lost 2 bases, with 8 bases spanning the gap. In germline, CDR1 is MNHEY, CDR2 SVGAGI. As DNA, the CDR3 is TGTGCCAGCAGTTACTCATCCAGTCCCTACAATGAGCAGTTCTTC. Amino acid sequence: CASSYSSSPYNEQFF.

This clonotype was counted many times. This sequence joins TRBV6-5 and TRBJ2-7; TRBD2 aligns across 7 bases. Looked up from germline, CDR1 is MNHEY and CDR2 is SVGAGI. This CDR3 comprises 15 residues. V trimming: 0 bases; J trimming: 3 bases; junction bases outside the gene matches: 5. CDR3 in amino acids: CASSYSLPGGYEQYF. For the CDR3, the DNA is TGTGCCAGCAGTTACTCACTCCCGGGGGGCTACGAGCAGTACTTC.

Comment on this clonotype: This may come from a read error, since a much larger clone is one base off. This rearrangement joins TRBV20-1 to TRBJ2-3; D unresolved. The length of the CDR3 is 14 residues. Germline lookup yields CDR1 DFQATT and CDR2 SNEGSKA (reference sequence). The V end was cut by 0 bases, the J end by 3 bases, with 10 bases between. In DNA, the CDR3 is TGCAGTGCTAGAGATCGGAGTGGGACAGATACGCAGTATTTT. Protein sequence: CSARDRSGTDTQYF.

As regards this clonotype: It may be a read error: a sequence one base away is much more abundant. V usage is TRBV20-1 and J usage is TRBJ2-5; the match to TRBD2 covers 8 bases. J was trimmed by 11 bases and V by 7 bases; bases with no gene match: 12. The CDR3 runs 12 residues. Germline assignment: CDR1 DFQATT and CDR2 SNEGSKA (reference sequence). This CDR3 is CSVQAGVSEQYF. The CDR3 DNA reads as TGCAGTGTGCAAGCGGGAGTCAGTGAGCAGTACTTC.

The chain uses TRBV20-1 and TRBJ2-3; 8 nucleotides align to TRBD2. The CDR3 totals 16 residues. With V trimmed by 3 bases and J by 1 base, 9 bases remained unmatched. Germline V gives CDR1 DFQATT, CDR2 SNEGSKA (reference sequence). The CDR3 DNA reads as TGCAGTGCTAGGGGTGGCGGGAGGTATCGCACAGATACGCAGTATTTT. As protein: CSARGGGRYRTDTQYF.

This clonotype showed up just a few times. The junction does not match germline at one end; this may be a read error. The chain has TRBV27 and TRBJ1-2; perhaps TRBD1 as D (5 bases). CDR3 size: 14 residues. Looked up from germline, CDR1 is MNHEY and CDR2 is SMNVEV (reference sequence). The CDR3 protein is CAGSLGVAPYGYTF. DNA for the CDR3: TGTGCCGGCAGTTTGGGGGTGGCGCCTTATGGCTACACCTTC.

Notes on this clonotype: It may be a read error: a sequence one base away is much more abundant. The gene calls are TRBV5-1 and TRBJ2-3, with D perhaps given as TRBD1 or TRBD2 (5 bases each). This CDR3 is built from 21 residues. Germline V gene lookup returns CDR1 SGHRS and CDR2 YFSETQ. Trimming cost V 2 bases and J 3 bases, with 31 bases left between them. The CDR3 reads CASSLLFRGPHALMETDTQYF. The CDR3, as DNA: TGCGCCAGCAGCTTATTATTTCGGGGACCACACGCCCTTATGGAGACAGATACGCAGTATTTT.

This clonotype was detected only a few times. The genes are TRBV20-1 and TRBJ2-7, with 9 bases matching TRBD2. The CDR3 extends over 16 amino acids. Germline-derived CDR1 and CDR2 are DFQATT and SNEGSKA (reference sequence). V shed 0 bases, J shed 0 bases, and the junction held 6 bases outside the gene matches. The CDR3 protein is CSAREGGLAISYEQYF. For the CDR3, the DNA is TGCAGTGCTAGAGAAGGAGGACTAGCGATCTCCTACGAGCAGTACTTC.

This clonotype was recorded at least ten times. The chain employs TRBV7-2 and TRBJ2-5, with D uncertain. V was trimmed by 5 bases and J by 5 bases, leaving 18 bases between them. CDR3 length: 15 amino acids. CDR1 SGHTA and CDR2 FQGNSA come from the germline V gene. The CDR3, as DNA: TGTGCCAGCAGCCCCCGATCCTCATTTGGGGAGACCCAGTACTTC. Residues: CASSPRSSFGETQYF. Using reference TRBV7-2 and TRBJ2-5 for the parts outside the CDR3, the full variable domain is GAGVSQSPSNKVTEKGKDVELRCDPISGHTALYWYRQSLGQGLEFLIYFQGNSAPDKSGLPSDRFSAERTGGSVSTLTIQRTQQEDSAVYLCASSPRSSFGETQYFGPGTRLLVL.

As for this clonotype: A much larger clonotype is one base distant, so this may be a read error. The chain has TRBV12-3 or TRBV12-4 and TRBJ2-5, with 7 bases identical to TRBD1. This CDR3 comprises 15 residues. CDR3 sequence: CTSSSRDSSKETQYF. The CDR3 nucleotides are TGTACCAGCAGTTCCCGGGACAGCTCAAAAGAGACCCAGTACTTC.

V usage is TRBV20-1 and J usage is TRBJ2-1; D is perhaps TRBD2 (6 bases). This CDR3 contains 15 residues. The V gene's germline CDR1 is DFQATT and CDR2 SNEGSKA (reference sequence). The V end was cut by 2 bases, the J end by 7 bases, with 18 bases between. The CDR3 here is CSARLQTPRGNEQFF. CDR3 nucleotide sequence: TGCAGTGCTAGATTACAGACCCCCCGGGGGAATGAGCAGTTCTTC.

About this clonotype itself: Given a much more abundant clone one base away, this may be a read error. This rearrangement joins TRBV7-9 to TRBJ2-4; D is possibly TRBD1 (5 bases). The assigned J gene may be wrong: the sequence end matches TRBJ2-7 better. Germline V gene lookup returns CDR1 SEHNR and CDR2 FQNEAQ (reference sequence). The CDR3 is 13 amino acids. CDR3 sequence reads: CASSEAGSYEQYF. The CDR3 DNA is TGTGCCAGCAGCGAAGCAGGGTCCTACGAGCAGTACTTC.

Remarks on this clonotype: With a much larger clone just one base away, this may be a read error. CDR3 nucleotide sequence: TGCGCCAGCAGCTTGGTTACGAATCAGCCCCAGCATTTT. Amino acids: CASSLVTNQPQHF. This chain links TRBV5-1 with TRBJ1-5; D remains ambiguous. Germline-derived CDR1 and CDR2 are SGHRS and YFSETQ. V lost 0 bases to trimming and J lost 4 bases, with 5 bases between them. The CDR3 sequence is 13 residues long.

Only a few counts were recorded for this clonotype. The chain combines TRBV27 with TRBJ2-5; TRBD2 aligns across 13 bases. Germline CDR1 MNHEY, CDR2 SMNVEV (reference sequence). This CDR3 has 18 residues. Losses at the gene ends were 6 bases for V and 1 base for J; bases not matched to a gene: 11. The chain's CDR3 is CASRTVGLAGVGQETQYF. The CDR3 region has the DNA TGTGCCAGCAGAACAGTCGGACTAGCGGGAGTGGGCCAAGAGACCCAGTACTTC.

The rearrangement uses TRBV20-1 and TRBJ2-7; the D gene is possibly TRBD2 (6 bases). V was pared by 2 bases and J by 7 bases, with 15 bases between. The V gene's germline CDR1 is DFQATT and CDR2 SNEGSKA (reference sequence). The CDR3 is 13 residues long. CDR3 residues: CSARMPGESEQYF. The CDR3 nucleotides are TGCAGTGCTAGAATGCCGGGAGAGAGTGAGCAGTACTTC.

As for this clonotype: A much larger clone is a single base away; this may be a read error. The genes are TRBV9 and TRBJ2-1, with 11 nucleotides matching TRBD1. Trimming took 4 bases from V and 8 from J; bases not matched to a gene: 5. This CDR3 region has 14 residues. The germline V gene encodes CDR1 SGDLS and CDR2 YYNGEE. Here the CDR3 DNA reads TGTGCCAGCAGCAACCGGGACAGGGGGGATGAGCAGTTCTTC. Amino acids: CASSNRDRGDEQFF.

This clonotype has a count of ten or more. This rearrangement joins TRBV20-1 to TRBJ2-5; D is unclear. V was shortened by 1 base and J by 4 bases, with 13 bases between the two germline ends. The V gene's germline CDR1 is DFQATT and CDR2 SNEGSKA (reference sequence). CDR3 length: 14 residues. The CDR3 is CSARGPTVGETQYF. CDR3 nucleotides: TGCAGTGCTAGAGGCCCGACTGTGGGAGAGACCCAGTACTTC.

This clonotype was picked up a small number of times. The rearrangement joins TRBV14 to TRBJ2-1; D not certain. Per the germline V gene, CDR1 is SGHDN and CDR2 is FVKESK. The CDR3 spans 17 residues. V lost 0 bases and J lost 5, with 17 bases in between. The CDR3, as DNA: TGTGCCAGCAGCCAAGAACGGGCAGCGTATCGGGACAATGAGCAGTTCTTC. It codes for CASSQERAAYRDNEQFF.

The rearrangement joins TRBV30 to TRBJ1-6; D not certain. Trimming pared 4 bases from V and 10 bases from J, leaving 14 bases between. The CDR3 length is 13 residues. Germline V gene sequence: CDR1 GTSNPN, CDR2 SVGIG (reference sequence). The CDR3 DNA sequence: TGTGCCTGGACGCGACCCGGGGAATCACCCCTCCACTTT. It codes for CAWTRPGESPLHF.

This clonotype occurred a few times. V and J are TRBV12-3 or TRBV12-4 and TRBJ2-3; D possibly corresponds to TRBD1 (6 bases). The CDR3 totals 16 residues. Deletions cut 3 bases from V and 0 bases from J, with 13 bases between. This CDR3 is CASSFWVRGSTDTQYF. The CDR3 DNA is TGTGCCAGCAGTTTTTGGGTCAGGGGTAGCACAGATACGCAGTATTTT.

The chain carries TRBV13 and TRBJ2-3; 8 bases line up with TRBD2. Germline CDR1 and CDR2: PRHDT and FYEKMQ (reference sequence). This CDR3 has 16 residues. The V gene end was trimmed by 3 bases and the J gene end by 4 bases; junction bases not matched to a gene: 9. The CDR3 spells CASSFLAGGFSDTQYF. The CDR3 DNA follows: TGTGCCAGCAGCTTCTTGGCGGGAGGATTCTCAGATACGCAGTATTTT.

The table lists this clonotype with a few counts. The chain uses TRBV6-5 and TRBJ1-1, with D uncertain. The CDR3 runs 11 residues. The V end lost 11 bases, the J end lost 5 bases, and 12 bases lay between the germline ends. The germline gives CDR1 MNHEY, CDR2 SVGAGI. CDR3 protein: CAAVVGTEAFF. The DNA for the CDR3 is TGTGCCGCGGTGGTTGGTACTGAAGCTTTCTTT.

The genes are TRBV10-3 and TRBJ2-7; 9 bases align to TRBD2. Germline CDR1 ENHRY, CDR2 SYGVKD. The V and J ends lost 5 bases and 3 bases, in that order; junction bases with no gene match: 8. The CDR3 consists of 15 residues. DNA for the CDR3: TGTGCCATCAGTACCGGGCGGGAGGGCCACTACGAGCAGTACTTC. Translating gives CAISTGREGHYEQYF.